Sequencing of this TCR beta chain was carried out in a study of T cells after yellow fever vaccination. Overall study results and limits: Contaminating bulk clonotypes could be abundant in FACS-sorted repertoires.

TCRdb recomputed calls from the 5' RACE reads with MiXCR, one row per CDR3 protein. The profile covers about 130,000 distinct CDR3 sequences, with 7.4% appearing a single time and about 2.7% taken by the ten largest. This clonotype was counted many times. The antigen remains unidentified. The CDR3 is made up of 16 amino acids. Trimming shortened V by 2 bases and J by 1 base, and 15 bases separated the two germline ends. CDR1 and CDR2 (germline): SGHRS, YFSETQ. This rearrangement joins TRBV5-1 to TRBJ1-1, with D unclear. This TCR was sampled from a man aged 18 to 30 who received the YFV17D yellow fever vaccine. The sequencing used CD4+ T cells sorted from PBMCs, collected roughly 10 days after the first yellow fever vaccination. The CDR3 loop is CASSLGPGGGNTEAFF. As DNA, the CDR3 is TGCGCCAGCAGCTTAGGTCCGGGAGGAGGGAACACTGAAGCTTTCTTT.